This T cell receptor (beta chain) comes out of a study of T-cell memory formation after mild COVID-19. Regarding the study as a whole: Several responding clones turned up in pre-infection memory, indicating that cross-reactive memory may have taken part. Mostly located in CM and EM were contracting CD4+ clones, with contracting CD8+ clones located in EMRA.

Concerning this clonotype: Its antigen is still unknown.

This CDR3 spans 17 amino acids. CDR1 is MGHRA, CDR2 YSYEKL, per germline. V dropped 3 bases and J dropped 5; count of bases not matched to a gene: 13. Constant-segment primers were used for 5'RACE, and the resulting TCR alpha and TCR beta cDNA libraries carried sample barcodes and UMIs. Each CDR3 protein gets one entry after TCRdb re-called the 5' RACE reads with MiXCR. The sample consists of 89,000 or so distinct CDR3 sequences, roughly 12% of them appearing once. The TCR originated in a man between 18 and 35 years old who had mild COVID-19 (a few samples of this study predate the infection). Cell type and time point are not known. The sequenced sample was PBMCs or a T cell subset sorted from them (not recorded which). The chain combines TRBV4-1 with TRBJ2-7, with 10 bases aligning to TRBD2. CDR3 sequence: CASSHGFSGGNDDEQYF. In DNA form, the CDR3 reads TGCGCCAGCAGCCACGGATTTAGCGGGGGGAATGATGACGAGCAGTACTTC.